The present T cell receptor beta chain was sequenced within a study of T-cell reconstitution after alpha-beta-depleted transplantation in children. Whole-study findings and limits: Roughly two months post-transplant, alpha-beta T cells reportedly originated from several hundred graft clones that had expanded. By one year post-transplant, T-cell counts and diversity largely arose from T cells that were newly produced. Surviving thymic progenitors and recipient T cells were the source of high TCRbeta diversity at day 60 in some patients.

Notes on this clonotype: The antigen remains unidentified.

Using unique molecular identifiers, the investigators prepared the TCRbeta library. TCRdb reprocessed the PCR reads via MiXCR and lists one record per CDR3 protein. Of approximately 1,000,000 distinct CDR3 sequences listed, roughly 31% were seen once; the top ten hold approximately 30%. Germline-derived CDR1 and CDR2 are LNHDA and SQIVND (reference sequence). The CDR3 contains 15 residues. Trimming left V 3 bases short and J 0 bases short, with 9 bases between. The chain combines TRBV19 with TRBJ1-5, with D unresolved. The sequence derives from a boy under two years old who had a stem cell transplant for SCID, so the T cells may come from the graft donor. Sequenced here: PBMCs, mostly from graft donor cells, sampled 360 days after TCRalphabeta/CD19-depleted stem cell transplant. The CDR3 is CASSIGDYSNQPQHF. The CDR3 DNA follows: TGTGCCAGTAGTATCGGGGATTATAGCAATCAGCCCCAGCATTTT.